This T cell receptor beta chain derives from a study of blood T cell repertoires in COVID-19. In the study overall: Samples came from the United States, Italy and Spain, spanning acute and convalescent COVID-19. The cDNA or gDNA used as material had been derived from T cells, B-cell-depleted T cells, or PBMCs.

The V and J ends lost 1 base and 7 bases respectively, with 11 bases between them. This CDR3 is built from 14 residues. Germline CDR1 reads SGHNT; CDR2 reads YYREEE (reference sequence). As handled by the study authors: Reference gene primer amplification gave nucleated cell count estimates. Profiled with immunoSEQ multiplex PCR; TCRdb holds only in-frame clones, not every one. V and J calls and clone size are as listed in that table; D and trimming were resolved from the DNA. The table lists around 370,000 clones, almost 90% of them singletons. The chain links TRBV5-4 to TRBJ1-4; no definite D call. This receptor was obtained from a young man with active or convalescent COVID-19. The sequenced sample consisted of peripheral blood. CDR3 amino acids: CASSLSRFGEKLFF. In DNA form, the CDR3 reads TGTGCCAGCAGCTTGTCGCGGTTTGGTGAAAAACTGTTTTTT.